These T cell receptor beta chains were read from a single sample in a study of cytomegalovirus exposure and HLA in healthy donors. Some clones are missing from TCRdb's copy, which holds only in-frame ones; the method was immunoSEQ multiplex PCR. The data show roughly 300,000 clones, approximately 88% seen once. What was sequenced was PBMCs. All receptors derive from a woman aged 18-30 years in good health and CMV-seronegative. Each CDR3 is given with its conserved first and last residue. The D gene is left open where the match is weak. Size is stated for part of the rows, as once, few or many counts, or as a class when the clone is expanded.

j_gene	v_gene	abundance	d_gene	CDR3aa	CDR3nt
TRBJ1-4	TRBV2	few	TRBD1	CASRQGGNEKLFF	TGTGCCAGCAGGCAGGGGGGTAATGAAAAACTGTTTTTT
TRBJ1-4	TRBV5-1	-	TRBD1	CASSSEGQVATNEKLFF	TGCGCCAGCAGCTCCGAGGGACAGGTTGCAACTAATGAAAAACTGTTTTTT
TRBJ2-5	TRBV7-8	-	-	CASRNRGGIRGETQYF	TGTGCCAGCAGAAATCGCGGGGGCATCCGGGGGGAGACCCAGTACTTC
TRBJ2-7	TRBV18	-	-	CASSPLGATYEQYF	TGTGCCAGCTCACCGTTGGGAGCAACCTACGAGCAGTACTTC
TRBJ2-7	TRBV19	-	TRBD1	CASSIGTGFYEQYF	TGTGCCAGTAGTATTGGGACAGGGTTCTACGAGCAGTACTTC
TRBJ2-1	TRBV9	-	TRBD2	CASSVDPSGSRDEQFF	TGTGCCAGCAGCGTAGATCCTAGCGGGAGTAGAGATGAGCAGTTCTTC
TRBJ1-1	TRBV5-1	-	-	CASRARVSNTEAFF	TGCGCCAGCCGCGCCAGGGTGTCAAACACTGAAGCTTTCTTT
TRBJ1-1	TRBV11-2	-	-	CASSLSGGAGAEAFF	TGTGCCAGCAGCTTATCAGGAGGGGCGGGCGCTGAAGCTTTCTTT
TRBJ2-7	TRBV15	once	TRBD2	CATSPGGWARDEQYF	TGTGCCACCAGCCCGGGAGGATGGGCGCGGGACGAGCAGTACTTC
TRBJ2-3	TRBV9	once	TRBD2	CASSVGSSGVTDTQYF	TGTGCCAGCAGCGTAGGGTCCAGCGGGGTAACAGATACGCAGTATTTT